This T cell receptor beta chain was recorded in a study of T cell changes during pregnancy in multiple sclerosis (dated by TCRdb to between 2018 and 2020). Study-level background: The study examined how the T cell repertoire changed over the course of pregnancy in women with multiple sclerosis.

The method was the immunoSEQ multiplex PCR assay. This is the immuneACCESS table as TCRdb keeps it, with only in-frame sequences that have V and J called. A part of the clones is gone; compared with another copy, unresolved V genes explain less than half, and the rest is unexplained. Here the sample has about 32,000 clones; approximately 94% occur a single time. Together, the top ten hold 0.35% to 0.5% of the sample. After removal of 4 bases from V and 4 bases from J, the junction retains 9 bases not matched to a gene. The CDR3 contains 15 residues, cysteine and phenylalanine counted. Kept here is only the CDR3 DNA, which spans 45 bases and is read in frame from base 1. The germline V gene (reference sequence) gives CDR1 as SEHNR and CDR2 as FQNEAQ. A word on this clone: It lacks a known antigen. No base-level quality is on record; no much larger clone is a single base apart.

The source of this sequence is a female donor with multiple sclerosis, enrolled in a pregnancy study. The material sequenced was CD4+ T cells from peripheral blood mononuclear cells, taken in the second trimester of pregnancy. The rearranged chain carries TRBV7-9 and TRBJ2-7; TRBD1 fits 8 bases in the junction. CDR3 sequence: CASSSGQGWGYEQYF. The DNA sequence is given as TGTGCCAGCAGCTCCGGACAGGGATGGGGTTACGAGCAGTACTTC.